This T cell receptor (beta chain) was captured in a study of T cell responses to AZD1222 COVID-19 vaccine. Study-level background: Investigators merged groups given second doses at roughly 4 or roughly 12 weeks.

Study-wide results and limits: Repertoire collection took place solely once the T cell response had peaked. Two AZD1222 administrations were followed by greater Spike-specific TCR breadth and depth. Clonal diversity may have been underestimated, and the donors were mostly white British, with more females than males.

Generated by immunoSEQ multiplex PCR, the TCRdb table keeps only in-frame clones and is missing some. This sample carries about 140,000 clones, roughly 90% of them seen once, and the ten largest clones take around 5%. Germline CDR1 and CDR2: KGHDR and SFDVKD. The CDR3 sequence is 13 residues long. Losses at the gene ends were 4 bases for V and 11 bases for J; bases not matched to a gene: 6. On this clone itself: Antigen unknown.

The source is an adult in good health. The sample consisted of peripheral blood, taken on day 0 of AZD1222 vaccination. The chain recombines TRBV24-1 with TRBJ2-1, with TRBD2 identical over 8 bases. The CDR3: CATSERGLEKQFF. The CDR3 region has the DNA TGTGCCACCAGTGAAAGGGGACTAGAAAAGCAGTTCTTC.